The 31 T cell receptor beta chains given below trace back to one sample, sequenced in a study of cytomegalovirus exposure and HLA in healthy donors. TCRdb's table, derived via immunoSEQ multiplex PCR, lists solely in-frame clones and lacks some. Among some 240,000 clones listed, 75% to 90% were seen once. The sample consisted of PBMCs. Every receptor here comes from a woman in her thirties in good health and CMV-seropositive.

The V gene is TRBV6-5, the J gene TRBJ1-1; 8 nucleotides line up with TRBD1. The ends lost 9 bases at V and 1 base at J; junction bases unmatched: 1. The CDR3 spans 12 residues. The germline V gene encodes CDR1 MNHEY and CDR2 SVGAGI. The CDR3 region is CARDRGNTEAFF. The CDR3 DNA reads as TGTGCCAGAGACAGGGGGAACACTGAAGCTTTCTTT.

The CDR3 loop reads CATSRDPGDEQYF. As DNA, the CDR3 is TGTGCCACCAGCAGAGATCCAGGGGACGAGCAGTACTTC. The rearrangement uses TRBV15 and TRBJ2-7, with D possibly matching TRBD1 (6 bases). The V gene lost 0 bases and the J gene lost 5 bases, with 8 bases spanning the gap. Germline-derived CDR1 and CDR2 are LNHNV and YYDKDF (reference sequence). The CDR3 contains 13 residues.

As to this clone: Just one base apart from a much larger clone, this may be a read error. The CDR3 is CASSRPGLVADTQYF. CDR3 DNA: TGTGCCAGCAGCCGACCGGGACTAGTGGCAGATACGCAGTATTTT. The V and J genes are TRBV5-6 and TRBJ2-3; 8 positions agree with TRBD2. This CDR3 is built from 15 residues. CDR1 SGHDT and CDR2 YYEEEE come from the germline V gene. Unmatched junction bases numbered 8, after V lost 4 bases and J lost 4 bases.

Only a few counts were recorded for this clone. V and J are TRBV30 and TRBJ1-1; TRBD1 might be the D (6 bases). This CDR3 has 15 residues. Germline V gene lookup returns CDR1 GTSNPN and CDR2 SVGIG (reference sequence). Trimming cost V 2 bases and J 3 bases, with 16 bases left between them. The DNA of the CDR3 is TGTGCCTGGAGTCCCCCACATCCAGGGGACACTGAAGCTTTCTTT. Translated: CAWSPPHPGDTEAFF.

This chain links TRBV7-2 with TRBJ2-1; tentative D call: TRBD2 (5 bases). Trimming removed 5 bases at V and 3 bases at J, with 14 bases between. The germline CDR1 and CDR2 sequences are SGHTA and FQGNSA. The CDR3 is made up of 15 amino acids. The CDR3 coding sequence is TGTGCCAGCAGCACCGTGGACTTGGACTACAATGAGCAGTTCTTC. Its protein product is CASSTVDLDYNEQFF. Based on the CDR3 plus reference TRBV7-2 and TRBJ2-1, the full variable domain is GAGVSQSPSNKVTEKGKDVELRCDPISGHTALYWYRQSLGQGLEFLIYFQGNSAPDKSGLPSDRFSAERTGGSVSTLTIQRTQQEDSAVYLCASSTVDLDYNEQFFGPGTRLTVL.

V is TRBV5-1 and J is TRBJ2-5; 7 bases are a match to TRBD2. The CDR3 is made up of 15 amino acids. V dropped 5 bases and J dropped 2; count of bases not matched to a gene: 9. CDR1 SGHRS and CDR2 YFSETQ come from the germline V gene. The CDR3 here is CASSRGSGEQETQYF. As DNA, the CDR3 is TGCGCCAGCAGTAGGGGCAGCGGGGAACAAGAGACCCAGTACTTC.

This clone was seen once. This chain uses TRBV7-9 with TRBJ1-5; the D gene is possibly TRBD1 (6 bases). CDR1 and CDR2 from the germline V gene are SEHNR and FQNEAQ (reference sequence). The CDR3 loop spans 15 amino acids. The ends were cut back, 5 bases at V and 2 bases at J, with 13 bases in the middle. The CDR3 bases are TGTGCCAGCAGCGACTGGGACATAGGCAATCAGCCCCAGCATTTT. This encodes CASSDWDIGNQPQHF.

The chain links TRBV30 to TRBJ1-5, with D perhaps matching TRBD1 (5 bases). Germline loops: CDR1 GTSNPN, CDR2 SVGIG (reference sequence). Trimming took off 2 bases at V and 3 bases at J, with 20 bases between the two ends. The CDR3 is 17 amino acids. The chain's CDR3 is CAWSQPTWGGSNQPQHF. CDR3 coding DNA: TGTGCCTGGAGTCAACCGACGTGGGGCGGTTCCAATCAGCCCCAGCATTTT.

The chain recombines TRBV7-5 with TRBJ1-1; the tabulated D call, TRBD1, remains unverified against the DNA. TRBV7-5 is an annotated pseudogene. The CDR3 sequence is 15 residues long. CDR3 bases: TGTGTCAGAAGCTTAGCTCAGGGGCGGAACACTGAAGCTTTCTTT. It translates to CVRSLAQGRNTEAFF.

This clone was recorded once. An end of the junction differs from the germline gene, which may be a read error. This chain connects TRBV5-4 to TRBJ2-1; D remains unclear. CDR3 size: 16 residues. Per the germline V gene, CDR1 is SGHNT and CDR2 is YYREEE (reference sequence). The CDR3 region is CASSSLIASSHNEQFF. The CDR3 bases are TGTGCCAGCAGCTCCCTTATTGCGAGCTCCCACAATGAGCAGTTCTTC.

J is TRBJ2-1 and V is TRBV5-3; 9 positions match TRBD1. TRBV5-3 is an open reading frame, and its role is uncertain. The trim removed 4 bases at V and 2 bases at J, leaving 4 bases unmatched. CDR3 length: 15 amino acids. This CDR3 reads CARSPTGGAYNEQFF. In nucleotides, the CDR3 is TGTGCCAGAAGCCCAACAGGGGGCGCCTACAATGAGCAGTTCTTC.

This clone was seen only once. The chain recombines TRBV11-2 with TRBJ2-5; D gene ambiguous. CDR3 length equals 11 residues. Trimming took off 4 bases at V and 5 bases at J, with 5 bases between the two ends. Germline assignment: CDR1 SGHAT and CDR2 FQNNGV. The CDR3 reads CASSYGETQYF. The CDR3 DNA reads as TGTGCCAGCAGCTACGGGGAGACCCAGTACTTC.

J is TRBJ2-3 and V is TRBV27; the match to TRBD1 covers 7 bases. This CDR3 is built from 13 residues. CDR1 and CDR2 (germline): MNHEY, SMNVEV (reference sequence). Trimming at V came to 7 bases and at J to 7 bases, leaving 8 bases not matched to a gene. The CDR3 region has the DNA TGTGCCAGCATGGCAGGGGGTACTAATACGCAGTATTTT. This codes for CASMAGGTNTQYF.

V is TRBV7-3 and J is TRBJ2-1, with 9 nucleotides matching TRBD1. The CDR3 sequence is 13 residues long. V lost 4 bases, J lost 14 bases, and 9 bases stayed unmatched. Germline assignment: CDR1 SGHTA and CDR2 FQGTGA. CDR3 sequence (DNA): TGTGCCAGCAGCTCCCACACAGGGGGCATAAAGTTCTTC. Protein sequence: CASSSHTGGIKFF.

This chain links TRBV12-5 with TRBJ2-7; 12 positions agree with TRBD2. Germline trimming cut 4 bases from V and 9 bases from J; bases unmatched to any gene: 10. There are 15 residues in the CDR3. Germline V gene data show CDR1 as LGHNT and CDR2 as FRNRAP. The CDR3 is CASGSPSGLAGSQYF. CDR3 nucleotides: TGTGCTAGTGGTTCTCCAAGTGGACTAGCGGGATCGCAGTACTTC.

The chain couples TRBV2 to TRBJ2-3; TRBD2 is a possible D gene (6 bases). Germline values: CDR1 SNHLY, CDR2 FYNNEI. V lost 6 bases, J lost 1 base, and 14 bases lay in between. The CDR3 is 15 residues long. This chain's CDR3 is CASRRLVGGTDTQYF. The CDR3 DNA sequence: TGTGCCAGCAGACGACTAGTGGGGGGCACAGATACGCAGTATTTT.

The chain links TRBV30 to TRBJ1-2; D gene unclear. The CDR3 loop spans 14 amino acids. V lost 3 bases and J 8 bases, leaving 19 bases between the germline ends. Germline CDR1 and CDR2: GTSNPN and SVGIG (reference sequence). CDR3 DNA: TGTGCCTGGAGGGGCGGTGTAGACTACGGCGGCTACACCTTC. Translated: CAWRGGVDYGGYTF. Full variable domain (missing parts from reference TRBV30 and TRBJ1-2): SQTIHQWPATLVQPVGSPLSLECTVEGTSNPNLYWYRQAAGRGLQLLFYSVGIGQISSEVPQNLSASRPQDRQFILSSKKLLLSDSGFYLCAWRGGVDYGGYTFGSGTRLTVV.

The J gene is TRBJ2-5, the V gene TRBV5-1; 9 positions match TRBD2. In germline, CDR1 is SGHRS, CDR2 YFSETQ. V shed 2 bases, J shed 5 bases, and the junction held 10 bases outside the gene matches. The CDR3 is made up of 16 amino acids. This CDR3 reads CASSLSPREGRETQYF. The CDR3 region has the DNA TGCGCCAGCAGCTTAAGTCCGCGGGAGGGCCGGGAGACCCAGTACTTC.

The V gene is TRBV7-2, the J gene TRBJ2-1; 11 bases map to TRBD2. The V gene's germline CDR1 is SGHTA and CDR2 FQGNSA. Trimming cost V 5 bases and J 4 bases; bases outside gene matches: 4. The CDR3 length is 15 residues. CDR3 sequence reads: CASSLTSGVYNEQFF. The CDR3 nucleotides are TGTGCCAGCAGCCTGACTAGCGGGGTTTACAATGAGCAGTTCTTC.

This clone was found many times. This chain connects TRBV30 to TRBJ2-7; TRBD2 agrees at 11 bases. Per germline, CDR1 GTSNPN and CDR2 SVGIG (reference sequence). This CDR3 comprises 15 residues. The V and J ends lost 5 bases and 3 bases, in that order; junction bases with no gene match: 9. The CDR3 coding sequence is TGTGCCTGGGAGACAGTAGCGGGAGGGGACTACGAGCAGTACTTC. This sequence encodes CAWETVAGGDYEQYF.

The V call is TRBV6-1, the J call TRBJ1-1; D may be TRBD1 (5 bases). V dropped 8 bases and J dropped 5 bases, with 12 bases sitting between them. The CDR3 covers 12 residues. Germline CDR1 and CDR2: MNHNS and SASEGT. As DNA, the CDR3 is TGTGCCAGCGGGAAGGGGAGGACTGAAGCTTTCTTT. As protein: CASGKGRTEAFF.

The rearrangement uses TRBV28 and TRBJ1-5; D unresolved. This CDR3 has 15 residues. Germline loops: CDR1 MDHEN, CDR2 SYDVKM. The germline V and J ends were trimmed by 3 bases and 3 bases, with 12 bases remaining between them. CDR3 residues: CASSFLLTANQPQHF. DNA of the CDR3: TGTGCCAGCAGTTTTCTTTTAACAGCCAATCAGCCCCAGCATTTT.

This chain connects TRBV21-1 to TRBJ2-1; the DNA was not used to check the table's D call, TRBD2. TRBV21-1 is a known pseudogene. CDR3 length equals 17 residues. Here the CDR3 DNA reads TGTGCCAGCAGCAAAGACCCTCTAGCGGGAGGGTACAATGAGCAGTTCTTC. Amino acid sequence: CASSKDPLAGGYNEQFF.

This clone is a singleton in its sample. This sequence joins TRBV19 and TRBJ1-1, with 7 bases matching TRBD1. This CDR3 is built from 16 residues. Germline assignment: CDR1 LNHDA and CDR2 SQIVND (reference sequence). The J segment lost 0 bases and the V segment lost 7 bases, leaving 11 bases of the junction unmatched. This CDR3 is CASMRGDRAMNTEAFF. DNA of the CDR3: TGTGCCAGTATGAGGGGGGACAGAGCAATGAACACTGAAGCTTTCTTT.

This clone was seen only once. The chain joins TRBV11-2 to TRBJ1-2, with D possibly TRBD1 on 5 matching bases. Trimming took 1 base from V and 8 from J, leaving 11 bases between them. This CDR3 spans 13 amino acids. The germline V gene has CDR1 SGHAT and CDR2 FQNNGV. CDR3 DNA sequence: TGTGCCAGCAGCTTAGTGTCAGGGAAGGGCTACACCTTC. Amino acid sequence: CASSLVSGKGYTF.

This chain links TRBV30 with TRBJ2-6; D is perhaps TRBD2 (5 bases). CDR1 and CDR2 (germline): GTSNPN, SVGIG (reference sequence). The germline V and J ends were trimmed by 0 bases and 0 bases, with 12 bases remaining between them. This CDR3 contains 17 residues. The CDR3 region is CAWSVGLLSSGANVLTF. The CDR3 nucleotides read TGTGCCTGGAGTGTCGGACTTCTGAGCTCTGGGGCCAACGTCCTGACTTTC.

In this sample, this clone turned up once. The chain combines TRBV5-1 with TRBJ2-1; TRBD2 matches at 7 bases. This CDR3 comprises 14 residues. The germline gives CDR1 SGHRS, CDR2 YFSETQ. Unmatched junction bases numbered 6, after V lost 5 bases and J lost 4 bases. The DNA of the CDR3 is TGCGCCAGCAGTGGGGAGGGCCTTTACAATGAGCAGTTCTTC. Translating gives CASSGEGLYNEQFF.

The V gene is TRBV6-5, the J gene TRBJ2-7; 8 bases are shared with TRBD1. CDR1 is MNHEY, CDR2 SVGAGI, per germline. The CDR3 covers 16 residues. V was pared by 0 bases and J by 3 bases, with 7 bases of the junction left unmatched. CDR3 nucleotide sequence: TGTGCCAGCAGTTACTCGTTGGGACAGGCGATCTACGAGCAGTACTTC. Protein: CASSYSLGQAIYEQYF.

This CDR3 reads CASTPGVNEQYF. For the CDR3, the DNA is TGCGCCAGCACCCCAGGGGTCAACGAGCAGTACTTC. This chain links TRBV10-1 with TRBJ2-7, with D perhaps TRBD1 (6 bases). Germline V gene data show CDR1 as WNHNN and CDR2 as SYGVQD (reference sequence). The CDR3 spans 12 residues. V lost 7 bases and J 5 bases, leaving 12 bases between the germline ends.

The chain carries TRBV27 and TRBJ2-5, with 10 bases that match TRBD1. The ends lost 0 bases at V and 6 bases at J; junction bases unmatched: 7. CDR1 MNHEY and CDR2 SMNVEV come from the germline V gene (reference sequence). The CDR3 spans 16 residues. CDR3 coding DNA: TGTGCCAGCAGTTTATCGATGGGACAGGGGAAACAGACCCAGTACTTC. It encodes CASSLSMGQGKQTQYF.

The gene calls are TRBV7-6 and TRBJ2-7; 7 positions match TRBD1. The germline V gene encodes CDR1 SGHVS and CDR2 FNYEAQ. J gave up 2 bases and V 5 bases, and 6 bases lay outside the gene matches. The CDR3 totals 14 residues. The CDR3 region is CASSPNTGAYEQYF. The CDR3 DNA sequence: TGTGCCAGCAGCCCGAATACAGGGGCCTACGAGCAGTACTTC. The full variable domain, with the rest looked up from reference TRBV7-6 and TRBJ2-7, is GAGVSQSPRYKVTKRGQDVALRCDPISGHVSLYWYRQALGQGPEFLTYFNYEAQQDKSGLPNDRFSAERPEGSISTLTIQRTEQRDSAMYRCASSPNTGAYEQYFGPGTRLTVT.